Listed below are T cell receptor beta chains from one sample, sequenced in a study of T cell responses to AZD1222 COVID-19 vaccine. Some clones are missing from TCRdb's copy, which holds only in-frame ones; the method was immunoSEQ multiplex PCR. The sample shows 150,000 to 200,000 clones, around 91% of them seen only once. The input for sequencing was peripheral blood, taken on day 0 of AZD1222 vaccination. The receptors come from an adult in good health. Both conserved end residues are part of each CDR3. D genes are given only for firm matches. Only some rows state a clone size, as once, few, many or a class for expanded clones.

d_call: -; clone_size: -; j_call: TRBJ1-2; v_call: TRBV4-2; cdr3_nt: TGTGCCAGCACCTTATTCGGGAATACTAACTATGGCTACACCTTC; cdr3_aa: CASTLFGNTNYGYTF
d_call: -; clone_size: -; j_call: TRBJ1-2; v_call: TRBV14; cdr3_nt: TGTGCCAGCAGCCAGGGGTATGGCTACACCTTC; cdr3_aa: CASSQGYGYTF
d_call: -; clone_size: -; j_call: TRBJ1-6; v_call: TRBV7-9; cdr3_nt: TGTGCCAGCAGCTTAGGGGTTCTCAATTCACCCCTCCACTTT; cdr3_aa: CASSLGVLNSPLHF
d_call: TRBD1; clone_size: -; j_call: TRBJ1-6; v_call: TRBV12-3/TRBV12-4; cdr3_nt: TGTGCCAGCGGGACAGGGGGCAATTCACCCCTCCACTTT; cdr3_aa: CASGTGGNSPLHF
d_call: TRBD1; clone_size: -; j_call: TRBJ1-2; v_call: TRBV15; cdr3_nt: TGTGCCACCAGCAGAGTTGGGGACAGAGCTAACTATGGCTACACCTTC; cdr3_aa: CATSRVGDRANYGYTF
d_call: -; clone_size: -; j_call: TRBJ1-2; v_call: TRBV19; cdr3_nt: TGTGCCAGTAAGGAGGGGTTCTATGGCTACACCTTC; cdr3_aa: CASKEGFYGYTF
d_call: -; clone_size: -; j_call: TRBJ2-5; v_call: TRBV2; cdr3_nt: TGTGCCAGCAGTCCAAGACAGCAAGAGACCCAGTACTTC; cdr3_aa: CASSPRQQETQYF
d_call: -; clone_size: -; j_call: TRBJ1-1; v_call: TRBV7-2; cdr3_nt: TGTGCCAGCAGCTTAGCAAGGAAAACGAACACTGAAGCTTTCTTT; cdr3_aa: CASSLARKTNTEAFF
d_call: -; clone_size: -; j_call: TRBJ2-3; v_call: TRBV7-3; cdr3_nt: TGTGCCAGCAGCTTATTCTCTGGAGGCTGGGCAGATACGCAGTATTTT; cdr3_aa: CASSLFSGGWADTQYF
d_call: -; clone_size: -; j_call: TRBJ2-2; v_call: TRBV11-3; cdr3_nt: TGTGCCAGCAGCCGCGGAGGGGCAGGAACCGGGGAGCTGTTTTTT; cdr3_aa: CASSRGGAGTGELFF
d_call: -; clone_size: -; j_call: TRBJ1-5; v_call: TRBV24-1; cdr3_nt: TGTGCCACCAGTGGTCTGGGGGGGAATCAGCCCCAGCATTTT; cdr3_aa: CATSGLGGNQPQHF
d_call: -; clone_size: once; j_call: TRBJ1-3; v_call: TRBV3-1/TRBV3-2; cdr3_nt: TGTGCCAGCAGCCAAGAGGGGGCCACCATATATTTT; cdr3_aa: CASSQEGATIYF
d_call: -; clone_size: -; j_call: TRBJ1-5; v_call: TRBV10-3; cdr3_nt: TGTGCCATCAGTGAGTTTAAGGAGGAGGACCAGCCCCAGCATTTT; cdr3_aa: CAISEFKEEDQPQHF
d_call: -; clone_size: -; j_call: TRBJ1-1; v_call: TRBV4-2; cdr3_nt: TGTGCCAGCAGCCAAGTTCTATCTGAAGCTTTCTTT; cdr3_aa: CASSQVLSEAFF
d_call: -; clone_size: -; j_call: TRBJ1-1; v_call: TRBV6-6; cdr3_nt: TGTGCCAGCAGTTACGGCGGGGGAATAAGTGAAGCTTTCTTT; cdr3_aa: CASSYGGGISEAFF
d_call: TRBD2; clone_size: -; j_call: TRBJ2-1; v_call: TRBV19; cdr3_nt: TGTGCCAGTAGTATTTTACCCTTCGCGGGGGAAAGCTCCTACAATGAGCAGTTCTTC; cdr3_aa: CASSILPFAGESSYNEQFF
d_call: -; clone_size: -; j_call: TRBJ1-4; v_call: TRBV28; cdr3_nt: TGTGCCAGCAGCGGGGACCATAATGAAAAACTGTTTTTT; cdr3_aa: CASSGDHNEKLFF
d_call: -; clone_size: -; j_call: TRBJ1-1; v_call: TRBV6-1; cdr3_nt: TGTGCCAGCAGTGAAGGGGTTGCTGAAGCTTTCTTT; cdr3_aa: CASSEGVAEAFF
d_call: -; clone_size: -; j_call: TRBJ1-4; v_call: TRBV5-6; cdr3_nt: TGTGCCAGCGGGGTCGCTGGGACTAATGAAAAACTGTTTTTT; cdr3_aa: CASGVAGTNEKLFF
d_call: -; clone_size: -; j_call: TRBJ1-6; v_call: TRBV3-1/TRBV3-2; cdr3_nt: TGTGCCAGCAGCCAAGTAGCCAGGGCAAATTCACCCCTCCACTTT; cdr3_aa: CASSQVARANSPLHF
d_call: -; clone_size: -; j_call: TRBJ1-5; v_call: TRBV4-3; cdr3_nt: TGCGCCAGCAGCCAAGACTTTCGGGACCACAATCAGCCCCAGCATTTT; cdr3_aa: CASSQDFRDHNQPQHF
d_call: -; clone_size: -; j_call: TRBJ2-7; v_call: TRBV15; cdr3_nt: TGTGCCACCAGCAGAGAAGGCAGAGTATACGAGCAGTACTTC; cdr3_aa: CATSREGRVYEQYF
d_call: -; clone_size: -; j_call: TRBJ2-7; v_call: TRBV9; cdr3_nt: TGTGCCAGCAGCGTATCTTCGGGGTCCTACGAGCAGTACTTC; cdr3_aa: CASSVSSGSYEQYF
d_call: -; clone_size: -; j_call: TRBJ1-5; v_call: TRBV11-2; cdr3_nt: TGTGCCAGCACCAAGTACCCTTGGAGCAATCAGCCCCAGCATTTT; cdr3_aa: CASTKYPWSNQPQHF
d_call: -; clone_size: once; j_call: TRBJ1-3; v_call: TRBV24-1; cdr3_nt: TGTGCCACCAGTGATCCGAGGTCCTCTGGAAACACCATATATTTT; cdr3_aa: CATSDPRSSGNTIYF
d_call: TRBD2; clone_size: -; j_call: TRBJ2-4; v_call: TRBV18; cdr3_nt: TGTGCCAGCTCACATGGCGGACTAGCGGGGCCCAAGGGAGTAGCCAAAAACATTCAGTACTTC; cdr3_aa: CASSHGGLAGPKGVAKNIQYF
d_call: -; clone_size: few; j_call: TRBJ2-3; v_call: TRBV7-6; cdr3_nt: TGTGCCAGCAGCTTAGATTCTGGGGGCCGAGGCACAGATACGCAGTATTTT; cdr3_aa: CASSLDSGGRGTDTQYF
d_call: TRBD1; clone_size: -; j_call: TRBJ2-1; v_call: TRBV27; cdr3_nt: TGTGCCAGCAGTTTAACGGACAGGGGCGCTGAGCAGTTCTTC; cdr3_aa: CASSLTDRGAEQFF
d_call: -; clone_size: -; j_call: TRBJ2-6; v_call: TRBV9; cdr3_nt: TGTGCCAGCAGCCATGAATCTGGGGCCAACGTCCTGACTTTC; cdr3_aa: CASSHESGANVLTF
d_call: -; clone_size: -; j_call: TRBJ2-5; v_call: TRBV11-2; cdr3_nt: TGTGCCAGCAGCACAGGCAGGGGTGAGACCCAGTACTTC; cdr3_aa: CASSTGRGETQYF
d_call: TRBD1; clone_size: -; j_call: TRBJ2-1; v_call: TRBV7-9; cdr3_nt: TGTGCCAGCAAAACCGGGACAGGGGGCTTGTTCTTC; cdr3_aa: CASKTGTGGLFF
d_call: TRBD1; clone_size: -; j_call: TRBJ2-2; v_call: TRBV14; cdr3_nt: TGTGCCAGCAGCCCGGTTGGGACAGGCCGAACCGGGGAGCTGTTTTTT; cdr3_aa: CASSPVGTGRTGELFF
d_call: TRBD1; clone_size: -; j_call: TRBJ1-1; v_call: TRBV2; cdr3_nt: TGTGCCAGCAGGAGGGAGACAGGGGTCGAAACTGAAGCTTTCTTT; cdr3_aa: CASRRETGVETEAFF
d_call: TRBD2; clone_size: once; j_call: TRBJ2-4; v_call: TRBV3-1/TRBV3-2; cdr3_nt: TGTGCCAGCAGCCAAGATTTCGGGGGGGCCATTCAGTACTTC; cdr3_aa: CASSQDFGGAIQYF
d_call: -; clone_size: -; j_call: TRBJ1-1; v_call: TRBV19; cdr3_nt: TGTGCCAGTAGTATAGGAGAGGGTCGGACTGAAGCTTTCTTT; cdr3_aa: CASSIGEGRTEAFF
d_call: TRBD1; clone_size: -; j_call: TRBJ1-4; v_call: TRBV10-3; cdr3_nt: TGTGCCACCCACGGGGGGGACAGCCTTGAAAAACTGTTTTTT; cdr3_aa: CATHGGDSLEKLFF
d_call: TRBD2; clone_size: few; j_call: TRBJ2-7; v_call: TRBV28; cdr3_nt: TGTGCCACCATCTCCTCACTAGCGGGGTACCCCTACGAGCAGTACTTC; cdr3_aa: CATISSLAGYPYEQYF
d_call: TRBD1; clone_size: -; j_call: TRBJ2-5; v_call: TRBV6-5; cdr3_nt: TGTGCCAGCAGACCTACAGGGGAAGTGGAGACCCAGTACTTC; cdr3_aa: CASRPTGEVETQYF
d_call: -; clone_size: -; j_call: TRBJ2-3; v_call: TRBV24-1; cdr3_nt: TGTGCCACCAGTGATACCATTCGGGGGAGCCTCAGCACAGATACGCAGTATTTT; cdr3_aa: CATSDTIRGSLSTDTQYF
d_call: TRBD1; clone_size: -; j_call: TRBJ1-1; v_call: TRBV5-6; cdr3_nt: TGTGCCAGCAGCTTGCAGGGCAGGGGGATGAACACTGAAGCTTTCTTT; cdr3_aa: CASSLQGRGMNTEAFF
d_call: TRBD1; clone_size: -; j_call: TRBJ2-3; v_call: TRBV7-3; cdr3_nt: TGTGCCAGCAGCTTAAACGGACAGGGACGCACAGATACGCAGTATTTT; cdr3_aa: CASSLNGQGRTDTQYF
d_call: -; clone_size: -; j_call: TRBJ1-1; v_call: TRBV24-1; cdr3_nt: TGTGCCACCAGCCGGGACAAATCTCGGTTTACTGAAGCTTTCTTT; cdr3_aa: CATSRDKSRFTEAFF
d_call: -; clone_size: -; j_call: TRBJ1-1; v_call: TRBV5-4; cdr3_nt: TGTGCCAGCAGCTTGATAGATCCGAACACTGAAGCTTTCTTT; cdr3_aa: CASSLIDPNTEAFF
d_call: -; clone_size: -; j_call: TRBJ1-4; v_call: TRBV2; cdr3_nt: TGTGCCAGCAGGCCTATTGCAACTAATGAAAAACTGTTTTTT; cdr3_aa: CASRPIATNEKLFF
d_call: -; clone_size: -; j_call: TRBJ1-3; v_call: TRBV7-9; cdr3_nt: TGTGCCAGCAGCTTAGGGGCTGGAAACACCATATATTTT; cdr3_aa: CASSLGAGNTIYF
d_call: -; clone_size: -; j_call: TRBJ2-3; v_call: TRBV5-4; cdr3_nt: TGTGCCAGCAGCTTGGAGCCCGAACGTCCAGATACGCAGTATTTT; cdr3_aa: CASSLEPERPDTQYF
d_call: -; clone_size: -; j_call: TRBJ2-1; v_call: TRBV7-2; cdr3_nt: TGTGCCAGCAGCTTCTTATTGGGGGGCCATGAGCAGTTCTTC; cdr3_aa: CASSFLLGGHEQFF
d_call: -; clone_size: -; j_call: TRBJ2-3; v_call: TRBV23-1; cdr3_nt: TGCGCCAGCAGTCAACCGGGACCCCGGGGCCCAGATACGCAGTATTTT; cdr3_aa: CASSQPGPRGPDTQYF
d_call: -; clone_size: once; j_call: TRBJ2-2; v_call: TRBV6-2/TRBV6-3; cdr3_nt: TGTGCCAGCAGTCCCCGGCCGGCGGGGCTAGCCGGGGAGCTGTTTTTT; cdr3_aa: CASSPRPAGLAGELFF
d_call: -; clone_size: -; j_call: TRBJ2-7; v_call: TRBV4-3; cdr3_nt: TGCGCCAGCAGCCAAGACACGGGGTCCTACGAGCAGTACTTC; cdr3_aa: CASSQDTGSYEQYF
d_call: -; clone_size: -; j_call: TRBJ1-2; v_call: TRBV5-1; cdr3_nt: TGCGCCAGCAGCTTTGGGGCCAGCTATGGCTACACCTTC; cdr3_aa: CASSFGASYGYTF
d_call: -; clone_size: -; j_call: TRBJ1-4; v_call: TRBV10-3; cdr3_nt: TGTGCCATCAGTGAGGGGAGTAATGAAAAACTGTTTTTT; cdr3_aa: CAISEGSNEKLFF
d_call: -; clone_size: -; j_call: TRBJ2-5; v_call: TRBV7-9; cdr3_nt: TGTGCCAGCAGCGTATGGGATGACCAAGAGACCCAGTACTTC; cdr3_aa: CASSVWDDQETQYF